A single sample gave rise to the 19 T cell receptor beta chains below, sequenced in a study of OX40 agonist ivuxolimab in advanced cancers. Generated by immunoSEQ multiplex PCR, the TCRdb table keeps only in-frame clones and is missing some. The data contain under 60,000 clones, roughly 90% of them singletons. The material was CD4+ or CD8+ T cells sorted from blood, obtained in a trial of the OX40 agonist ivuxolimab. These receptors were taken from an adult with an advanced solid tumor such as melanoma, head and neck, liver or kidney cancer.

This chain uses TRBV2 with TRBJ2-1, with a possible D match to TRBD1 (6 bases). V dropped 4 bases and J dropped 3 bases, with 10 bases sitting between them. The V gene's germline CDR1 is SNHLY and CDR2 FYNNEI. This CDR3 region has 14 residues. CDR3 sequence reads: CASSVKTGYNEQFF. The CDR3 nucleotides read TGTGCCAGCAGTGTGAAGACAGGCTACAATGAGCAGTTCTTC.

This clone has only a few counts. The chain combines TRBV7-9 with TRBJ2-2; tentative D call: TRBD1 (5 bases). Deletions cut 5 bases from V and 2 bases from J, with 18 bases between. The CDR3 has 17 amino acids. Germline V lookup: CDR1 SEHNR, CDR2 FQNEAQ (reference sequence). CDR3 nucleotides: TGTGCCAGCAGCGAAAAGGCAGGAGACAGCAACACCGGGGAGCTGTTTTTT. Translated: CASSEKAGDSNTGELFF.

V usage is TRBV6-5 and J usage is TRBJ2-7; D is uncertain. The V and J ends lost 6 bases and 2 bases respectively, with 17 bases between them. Germline loops: CDR1 MNHEY, CDR2 SVGAGI. CDR3 length equals 15 residues. For the CDR3, the DNA is TGTGCCAGCAGCTCCGGCAGAGTCCTAGCCTACGAGCAGTACTTC. Its protein product is CASSSGRVLAYEQYF.

Regarding this clone: The junction does not match germline at one end; this may be a read error. The gene calls are TRBV7-7 and TRBJ2-1; D may be TRBD1 (5 bases). Germline V CDR1 and CDR2: SSHAT, FNYEAQ (reference sequence). This CDR3 is 13 amino acids long. The CDR3 DNA reads as TGTGCTAGCAGCCCGGACACGGGCGATGAGCAGTTCTTC. Translation gives CASSPDTGDEQFF.

The chain is built from TRBV29-1 and TRBJ2-7; 7 bases line up with TRBD2. The germline V gene encodes CDR1 SQVTM and CDR2 ANQGSEA. This CDR3 comprises 14 residues. Trimming took 4 bases from V and 4 from J; bases not matched to a gene: 10. The CDR3 DNA sequence: TGCAGCGTTGGCGGGGAGCGGGGCCAGTACGAGCAGTACTTC. It encodes CSVGGERGQYEQYF.

The chain uses TRBV5-4 and TRBJ2-3; D could derive from TRBD1 or TRBD2 (5 bases each). Germline V gives CDR1 SGHNT, CDR2 YYREEE (reference sequence). The germline V and J ends were trimmed by 3 bases and 6 bases, with 5 bases remaining between them. This CDR3 spans 11 amino acids. CDR3 nucleotides: TGTGCCAGCAGCTGGGGGGATACGCAGTATTTT. Amino acids: CASSWGDTQYF. Full variable domain (missing parts from reference TRBV5-4 and TRBJ2-3): ETGVTQSPTHLIKTRGQQVTLRCSSQSGHNTVSWYQQALGQGPQFIFQYYREEENGRGNFPPRFSGLQFPNYSSELNVNALELDDSALYLCASSWGDTQYFGPGTRLTVL.

The chain combines TRBV21-1 with TRBJ1-1. TRBV21-1 is a pseudogene locus. The CDR3 consists of 15 residues. The CDR3 nucleotides read TGTGCCAGCAGCAAAGAAACGGGGGGGGACACTGAAGCTTTCTTT. Amino acids: CASSKETGGDTEAFF.

This sequence joins TRBV13 and TRBJ2-3; 10 bases align to TRBD2. The V and J ends lost 7 bases and 9 bases, in that order; junction bases with no gene match: 10. The CDR3 sequence is 14 residues long. Per the germline V gene, CDR1 is PRHDT and CDR2 is FYEKMQ (reference sequence). The CDR3 sequence: CASTQREGPETQYF. Here the CDR3 DNA reads TGTGCCAGCACCCAGCGGGAGGGCCCGGAGACGCAGTATTTT.

The chain couples TRBV7-9 to TRBJ1-5; D may be TRBD1 (6 bases). This CDR3 is 14 amino acids long. The germline CDR1 and CDR2 sequences are SEHNR and FQNEAQ (reference sequence). Deletions cut 2 bases from V and 2 bases from J, with 7 bases between. Here the CDR3 DNA reads TGTGCCAGCAGCTTATCAGGGGGCAATCAGCCCCAGCATTTT. Translation gives CASSLSGGNQPQHF.

The genes are TRBV7-9 and TRBJ1-4, with TRBD1 identical over 9 bases. The CDR3 covers 16 residues. The junction had 12 bases not matched to a gene; V was cut back by 8 bases and J by 5 bases. Looked up from germline, CDR1 is SEHNR and CDR2 is FQNEAQ (reference sequence). CDR3 amino acids: CASPGQGTLGNEKLFF. For the CDR3, the DNA is TGTGCCAGCCCGGGACAGGGCACCTTGGGGAATGAAAAACTGTTTTTT.

This sequence joins TRBV9 and TRBJ2-3; D gene unclear. Germline V gene sequence: CDR1 SGDLS, CDR2 YYNGEE. The germline V and J ends were trimmed by 4 bases and 0 bases, with 15 bases remaining between them. The CDR3 length is 16 residues. CDR3 in DNA: TGTGCCAGCAGCCCCCTGGTGGGGATTAGCACAGATACGCAGTATTTT. This sequence encodes CASSPLVGISTDTQYF.

The V call is TRBV18, the J call TRBJ2-1; 13 nucleotides line up with TRBD2. Looked up from germline, CDR1 is KGHSH and CDR2 is LQKENI. The CDR3 length is 16 residues. V trimming: 5 bases; J trimming: 8 bases; junction bases outside the gene matches: 9. The CDR3 loop reads CASSGTGTSGVYEQFF. As DNA, the CDR3 is TGTGCCAGCTCAGGGACCGGGACTAGCGGGGTCTATGAGCAGTTCTTC.

The chain uses TRBV6-6 and TRBJ2-2; TRBD1 aligns across 7 bases. Germline CDR1 and CDR2: MNHNY and SVGAGI (reference sequence). Trimming at V came to 6 bases and at J to 6 bases, leaving 4 bases not matched to a gene. The CDR3 length is 13 residues. In nucleotides, the CDR3 is TGTGCCAGCAGGATCAGGGGGTCCGGGGAGCTGTTTTTT. Translation: CASRIRGSGELFF.

The CDR3 here is CASSEDRGQPQHF. The CDR3 DNA sequence: TGCGCCAGCAGTGAGGACAGAGGTCAGCCCCAGCATTTT. The rearrangement links TRBV10-2 to TRBJ1-5, with D tentatively TRBD1 (5 bases). The CDR3 is 13 residues long. V was pared by 2 bases and J by 6 bases, with 8 bases between. Germline CDR1 and CDR2: WSHSY and SAAADI.

The chain is built from TRBV7-9 and TRBJ2-2; D is possibly TRBD1 (5 bases). Trimming cost V 10 bases and J 3 bases, with 15 bases left between them. Germline CDR1 and CDR2: SEHNR and FQNEAQ (reference sequence). CDR3 length: 14 amino acids. CDR3 residues: CATFLQGDTGELFF. The CDR3, as DNA: TGTGCCACCTTCCTGCAAGGGGACACCGGGGAGCTGTTTTTT. Drawing the rest from reference TRBV7-9 and TRBJ2-2, the complete variable domain is DTGVSQNPRHKITKRGQNVTFRCDPISEHNRLYWYRQTLGQGPEFLTYFQNEAQLEKSRLLSDRFSAERPKGSFSTLEIQRTEQGDSAMYLCATFLQGDTGELFFGEGSRLTVL.

This clone was found once. The chain is built from TRBV11-1 and TRBJ2-3; TRBD2 agrees at 7 bases. Germline-derived CDR1 and CDR2 are SGHAT and FQDESV (reference sequence). The CDR3 is 17 residues long. V lost 4 bases, J lost 3 bases, and 13 bases stayed unmatched. The CDR3 DNA follows: TGTGCCAGCAGCTCTCAAACCGTCCTAGCGGATACAGATACGCAGTATTTT. Its translation is CASSSQTVLADTDTQYF.

The chain uses TRBV10-3 and TRBJ2-1; TRBD1 is a possible D gene (5 bases). The CDR3 covers 12 residues. The V end lost 5 bases, the J end lost 9 bases, and 11 bases lay between the germline ends. Germline CDR1 reads ENHRY; CDR2 reads SYGVKD. The CDR3 protein is CAISQQGSEQFF. The CDR3 DNA reads TGTGCCATCAGTCAGCAGGGCAGTGAGCAGTTCTTC.

J is TRBJ2-5 and V is TRBV11-1, with TRBD2 matching 11 bases. Germline loops: CDR1 SGHAT, CDR2 FQDESV (reference sequence). CDR3 size: 18 residues. V trimming: 5 bases; J trimming: 0 bases; junction bases outside the gene matches: 11. CDR3 protein: CASSPRTSGRYYQETQYF. The DNA of the CDR3 is TGTGCCAGCAGCCCTAGGACTAGCGGGCGCTACTACCAAGAGACCCAGTACTTC.

DNA for the CDR3: TGCGCCAGCAGCCAAGATGAGGGCACAGATACGCAGTATTTT. Translation: CASSQDEGTDTQYF. This chain links TRBV4-1 with TRBJ2-3; D uncertain. Germline CDR1 is MGHRA and CDR2 is YSYEKL. V shed 0 bases and J shed 1 base, with 5 bases lying between them. CDR3 length: 14 residues.